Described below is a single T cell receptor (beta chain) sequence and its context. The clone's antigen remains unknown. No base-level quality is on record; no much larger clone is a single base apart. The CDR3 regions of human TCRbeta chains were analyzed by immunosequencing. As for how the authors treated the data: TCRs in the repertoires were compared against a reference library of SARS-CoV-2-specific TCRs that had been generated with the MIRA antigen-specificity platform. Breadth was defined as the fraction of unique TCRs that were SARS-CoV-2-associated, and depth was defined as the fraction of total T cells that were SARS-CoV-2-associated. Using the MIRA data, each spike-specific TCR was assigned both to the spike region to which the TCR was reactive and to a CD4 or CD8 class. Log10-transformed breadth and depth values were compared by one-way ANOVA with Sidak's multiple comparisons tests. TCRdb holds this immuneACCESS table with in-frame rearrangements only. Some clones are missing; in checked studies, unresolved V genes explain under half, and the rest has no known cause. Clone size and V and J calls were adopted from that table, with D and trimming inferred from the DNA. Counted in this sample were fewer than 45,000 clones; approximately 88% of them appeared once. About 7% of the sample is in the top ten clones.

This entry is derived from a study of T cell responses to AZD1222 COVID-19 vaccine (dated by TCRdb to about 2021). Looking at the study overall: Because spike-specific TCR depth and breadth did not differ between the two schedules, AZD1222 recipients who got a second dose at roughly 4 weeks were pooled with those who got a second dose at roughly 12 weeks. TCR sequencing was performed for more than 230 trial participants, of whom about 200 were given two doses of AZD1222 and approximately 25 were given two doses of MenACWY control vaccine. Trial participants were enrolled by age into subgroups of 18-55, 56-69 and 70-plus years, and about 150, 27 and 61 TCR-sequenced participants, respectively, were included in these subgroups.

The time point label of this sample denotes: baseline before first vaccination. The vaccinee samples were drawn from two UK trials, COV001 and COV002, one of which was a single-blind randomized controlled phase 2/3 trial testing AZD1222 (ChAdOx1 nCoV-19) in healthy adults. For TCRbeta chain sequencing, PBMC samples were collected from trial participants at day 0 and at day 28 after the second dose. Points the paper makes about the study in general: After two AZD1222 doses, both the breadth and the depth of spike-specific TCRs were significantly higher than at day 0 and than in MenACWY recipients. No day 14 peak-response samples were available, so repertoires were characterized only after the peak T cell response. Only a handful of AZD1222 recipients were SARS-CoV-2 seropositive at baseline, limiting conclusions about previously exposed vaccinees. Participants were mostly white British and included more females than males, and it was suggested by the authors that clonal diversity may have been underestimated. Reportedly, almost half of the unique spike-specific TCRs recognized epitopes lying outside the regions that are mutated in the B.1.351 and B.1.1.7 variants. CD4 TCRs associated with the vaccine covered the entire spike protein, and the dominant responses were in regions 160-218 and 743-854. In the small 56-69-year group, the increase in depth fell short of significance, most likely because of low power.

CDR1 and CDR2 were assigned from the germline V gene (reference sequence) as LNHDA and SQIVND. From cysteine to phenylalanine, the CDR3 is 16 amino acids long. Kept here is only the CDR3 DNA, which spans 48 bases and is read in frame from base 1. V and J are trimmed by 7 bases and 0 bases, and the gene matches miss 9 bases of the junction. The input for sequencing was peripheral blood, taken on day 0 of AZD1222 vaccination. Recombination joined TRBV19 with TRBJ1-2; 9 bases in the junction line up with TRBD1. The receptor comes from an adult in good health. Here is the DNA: TGTGCCAGTAAGTTAGGACAGGGGTCGGCTAACTATGGCTACACCTTC. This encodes CASKLGQGSANYGYTF.